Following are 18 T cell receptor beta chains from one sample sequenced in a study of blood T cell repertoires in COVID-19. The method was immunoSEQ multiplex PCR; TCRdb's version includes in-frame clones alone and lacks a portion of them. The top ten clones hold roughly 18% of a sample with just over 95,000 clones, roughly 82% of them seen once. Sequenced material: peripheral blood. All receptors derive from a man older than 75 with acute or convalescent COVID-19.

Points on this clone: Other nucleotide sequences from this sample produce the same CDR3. The CDR3 bases are TGTGCCAGTAGTACCAGGGAGACCCAGTACTTC. This sequence encodes CASSTRETQYF. This sequence joins TRBV19 and TRBJ2-5, with D unresolved. Per germline, CDR1 LNHDA and CDR2 SQIVND (reference sequence). The length of the CDR3 is 11 residues. Trimming removed 4 bases at V and 5 bases at J, with 5 bases between.

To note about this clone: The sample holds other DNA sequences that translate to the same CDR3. CDR3 residues: CASRPTGSSYNEQFF. As DNA, the CDR3 is TGTGCCAGCAGGCCTACAGGGAGCTCCTACAATGAGCAGTTCTTC. The chain has TRBV27 and TRBJ2-1, with D perhaps matching TRBD1 (6 bases). The V gene's germline CDR1 is MNHEY and CDR2 SMNVEV (reference sequence). V gave up 6 bases and J gave up 0 bases, with 12 bases separating them. The CDR3 totals 15 residues.

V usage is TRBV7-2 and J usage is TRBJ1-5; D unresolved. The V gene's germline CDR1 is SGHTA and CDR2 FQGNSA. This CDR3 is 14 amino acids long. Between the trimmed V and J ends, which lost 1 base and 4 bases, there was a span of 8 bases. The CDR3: CASSLDPVNQPQHF. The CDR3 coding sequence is TGTGCCAGCAGCTTAGATCCAGTGAATCAGCCCCAGCATTTT.

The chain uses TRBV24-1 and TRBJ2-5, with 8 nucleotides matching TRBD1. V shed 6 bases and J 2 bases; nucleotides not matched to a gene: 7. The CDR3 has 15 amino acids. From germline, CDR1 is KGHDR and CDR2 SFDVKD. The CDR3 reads CATSLGQGGQETQYF. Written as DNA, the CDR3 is TGTGCCACCAGTCTCGGACAGGGTGGACAAGAGACCCAGTACTTC.

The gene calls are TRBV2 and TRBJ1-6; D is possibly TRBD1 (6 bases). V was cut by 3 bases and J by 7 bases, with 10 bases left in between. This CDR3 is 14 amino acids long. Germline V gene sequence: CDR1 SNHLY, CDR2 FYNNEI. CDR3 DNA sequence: TGTGCCAGCAGTGATTCAGGGGTCAATTCACCCCTCCACTTT. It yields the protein CASSDSGVNSPLHF. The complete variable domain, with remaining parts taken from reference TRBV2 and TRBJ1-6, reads EPEVTQTPSHQVTQMGQEVILRCVPISNHLYFYWYRQILGQKVEFLVSFYNNEISEKSEIFDDQFSVERPDGSNFTLKIRSTKLEDSAMYFCASSDSGVNSPLHFGNGTRLTVT.

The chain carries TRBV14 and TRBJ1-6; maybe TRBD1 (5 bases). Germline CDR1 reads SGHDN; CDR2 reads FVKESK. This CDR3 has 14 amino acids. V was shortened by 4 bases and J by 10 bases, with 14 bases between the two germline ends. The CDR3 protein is CASSLGGTWSPLHF. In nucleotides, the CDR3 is TGTGCCAGCAGCCTGGGGGGGACGTGGTCACCCCTCCACTTT. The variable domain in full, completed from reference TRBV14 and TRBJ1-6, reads EAGVTQFPSHSVIEKGQTVTLRCDPISGHDNLYWYRRVMGKEIKFLLHFVKESKQDESGMPNNRFLAERTGGTYSTLKVQPAELEDSGVYFCASSLGGTWSPLHFGNGTRLTVT.

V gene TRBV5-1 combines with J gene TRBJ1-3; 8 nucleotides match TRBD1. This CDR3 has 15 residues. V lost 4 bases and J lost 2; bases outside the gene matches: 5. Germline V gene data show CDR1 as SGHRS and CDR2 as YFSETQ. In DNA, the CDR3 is TGCGCCAGCAGCGCCCGGACAGGGACTGGAAACACCATATATTTT. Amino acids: CASSARTGTGNTIYF.

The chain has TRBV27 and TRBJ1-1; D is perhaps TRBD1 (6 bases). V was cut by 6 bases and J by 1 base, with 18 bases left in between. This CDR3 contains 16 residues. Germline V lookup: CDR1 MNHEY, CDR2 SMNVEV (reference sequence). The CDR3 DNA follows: TGTGCCAGCAGACCCCGAAACAGGGCAACGAACACTGAAGCTTTCTTT. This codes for CASRPRNRATNTEAFF.

The CDR3 region is CASSPGQRYTGELFF. The CDR3 nucleotides read TGTGCCAGCTCTCCAGGACAGCGCTACACCGGGGAGCTGTTTTTT. The V and J genes are TRBV18 and TRBJ2-2; TRBD1 might be the D (6 bases). Trimming left V 6 bases short and J 3 bases short, with 14 bases between. Germline CDR1 reads KGHSH; CDR2 reads LQKENI. The CDR3 is 15 amino acids.

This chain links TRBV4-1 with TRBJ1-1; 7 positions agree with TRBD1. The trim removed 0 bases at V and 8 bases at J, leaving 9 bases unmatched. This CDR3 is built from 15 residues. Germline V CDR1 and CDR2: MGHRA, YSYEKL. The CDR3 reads CASSQEDRTRTEAFF. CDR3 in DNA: TGCGCCAGCAGCCAAGAGGACAGGACGCGAACCGAAGCTTTCTTT.

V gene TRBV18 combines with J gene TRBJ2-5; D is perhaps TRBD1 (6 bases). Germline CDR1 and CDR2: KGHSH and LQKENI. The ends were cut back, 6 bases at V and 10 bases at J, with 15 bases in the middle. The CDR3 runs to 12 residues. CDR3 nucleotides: TGTGCCAGCTCCCCCTCGGACAGTGGCCAGTACTTC. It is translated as CASSPSDSGQYF.

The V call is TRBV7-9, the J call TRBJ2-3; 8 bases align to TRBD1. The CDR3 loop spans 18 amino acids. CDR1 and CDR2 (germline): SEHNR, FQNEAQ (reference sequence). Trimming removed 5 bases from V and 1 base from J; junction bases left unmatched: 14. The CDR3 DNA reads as TGTGCCAGCAGCCCCATCCGACAGGGGCCTTCCGGCACAGATACGCAGTATTTT. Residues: CASSPIRQGPSGTDTQYF.

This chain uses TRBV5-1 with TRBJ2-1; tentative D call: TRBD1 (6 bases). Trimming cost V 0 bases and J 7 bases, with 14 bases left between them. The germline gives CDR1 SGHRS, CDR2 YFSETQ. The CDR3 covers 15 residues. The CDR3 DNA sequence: TGCGCCAGCAGCTTGGGTTGGGGGCCGCGTAATGAGCAGTTCTTC. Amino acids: CASSLGWGPRNEQFF. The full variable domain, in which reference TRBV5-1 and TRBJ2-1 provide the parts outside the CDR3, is KAGVTQTPRYLIKTRGQQVTLSCSPISGHRSVSWYQQTPGQGLQFLFEYFSETQRNKGNFPGRFSGRQFSNSRSEMNVSTLELGDSALYLCASSLGWGPRNEQFFGPGTRLTVL.

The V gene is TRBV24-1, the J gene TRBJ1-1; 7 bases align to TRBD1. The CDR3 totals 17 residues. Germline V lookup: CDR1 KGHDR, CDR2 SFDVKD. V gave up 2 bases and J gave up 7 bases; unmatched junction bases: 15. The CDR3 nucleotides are TGTGCCACCAGTGATTCATGGACAGGTTCTCTTTTTTTTGAAGCTTTCTTT. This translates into CATSDSWTGSLFFEAFF.

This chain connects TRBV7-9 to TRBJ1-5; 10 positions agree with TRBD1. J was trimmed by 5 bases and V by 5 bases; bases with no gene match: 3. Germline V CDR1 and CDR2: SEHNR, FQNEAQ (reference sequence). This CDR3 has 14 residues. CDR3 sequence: CASSPGQGDQPQHF. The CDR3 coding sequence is TGTGCCAGCAGCCCTGGACAGGGGGATCAGCCCCAGCATTTT.

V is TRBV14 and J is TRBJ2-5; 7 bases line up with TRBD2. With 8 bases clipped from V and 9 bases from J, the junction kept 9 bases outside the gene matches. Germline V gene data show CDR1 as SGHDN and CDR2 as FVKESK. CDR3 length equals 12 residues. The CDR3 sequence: CASGRGREAQYF. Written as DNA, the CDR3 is TGTGCCAGCGGGAGGGGACGTGAGGCCCAGTACTTC.

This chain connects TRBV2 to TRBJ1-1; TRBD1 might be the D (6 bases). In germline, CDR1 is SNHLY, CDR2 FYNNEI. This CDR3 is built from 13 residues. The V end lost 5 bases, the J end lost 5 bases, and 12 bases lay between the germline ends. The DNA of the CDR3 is TGTGCCAGCAGTAGGGGGATTACAACTGAAGCTTTCTTT. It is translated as CASSRGITTEAFF.

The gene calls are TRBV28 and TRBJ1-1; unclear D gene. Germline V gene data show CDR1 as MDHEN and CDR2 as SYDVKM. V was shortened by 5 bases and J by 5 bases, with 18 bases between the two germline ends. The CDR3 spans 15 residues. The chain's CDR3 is CASSPPGPSGTEAFF. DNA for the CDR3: TGTGCCAGCAGTCCCCCGGGCCCATCGGGGACTGAAGCTTTCTTT.